What follows describes a single T cell receptor beta chain. This clonotype was recorded a few times. Its recognized antigen is unknown. It has no much larger one-base neighbor in the sample; base qualities were not kept. Taken from cysteine to phenylalanine, the CDR3 has 15 residues. CDR3 DNA only is kept here, 45 bases in frame from base 1. CDR1 MDHEN and CDR2 SYDVKM are derived from the germline V gene. V is clipped by 3 bases and J by 6 bases, and the sequence between their germline boundaries is 15 bases long. These data come from a study of T cells in Graves' hyperthyroidism and ophthalmopathy (dated by TCRdb to about 2019). Regarding the complete study: Peripheral blood samples were taken at the time of initial diagnosis, prior to any treatment. Once sampling was done, hyperthyroidism patients were given methimazole at a starting dose of 30 mg daily, whereas ophthalmopathy patients were given high-dose intravenous methylprednisolone. TCR V-J signatures able to tell the groups apart were searched for in a discovery cohort of more than 90 patients, of whom around 42 had Graves' ophthalmopathy and roughly 58 had stable Graves' hyperthyroidism. The 85 to 100 discovery patients were randomly split 7:3 into training and test sets. The study also compared thyroid tissue and blood T-cell repertoires from roughly six Graves' hyperthyroidism patients. Prospective prediction of ophthalmopathy was tested in an independent validation cohort of fewer than 20 hyperthyroidism patients and 17 patients who later progressed to ophthalmopathy. The paper describes TCR Vbeta CDR3 sequencing of around 140 peripheral blood samples, made up of some 42 ophthalmopathy patients, over 70 hyperthyroidism patients and roughly 17 progressor patients. What the authors observed across the whole study: A 13 V-J signature model separated ophthalmopathy from stable hyperthyroidism, with 87.88% sensitivity and about 81% specificity in cross-validation and 80%/75% in testing. Most expanded thyroid clonotypes (frequency above 0.001) were also found in blood, which suggests that blood repertoires may mirror thyroid immune responses. No statistical method was used to fix the sample size in advance, and group allocation was not hidden from the investigators. In validation, the model predicted progression to ophthalmopathy with around 71% sensitivity and approximately 78% specificity, a median of roughly seven months before onset.

Stable Graves' hyperthyroidism was defined as no progression to ophthalmopathy during 18 months of follow-up. Hyperthyroidism patients were newly diagnosed, with disease duration under 2 months, and aged 18 to 65 years. Any patient with an uncontrolled infection, another autoimmune disease, pregnancy or lactation was excluded. Diagnoses were based on clinical symptoms, serum thyroxine and TRAb, thyroid ultrasound and orbital computed tomography. Ficoll-Paque density gradient centrifugation was used to isolate PBMCs from approximately 10 ml of fresh peripheral blood. Trizol reagent was used to extract total RNA, and RNA quality was then checked on an Agilent 2100 Bioanalyzer. Amplification of TCR beta CDR3 regions was carried out from RNA transcripts. For the first round of RT-PCR on the TCR CDR3, the HTBI primer set was used together with the Qiagen OneStep RT-PCR kit. A second multiplex PCR round built the libraries, followed by size selection and purification. The libraries were sequenced on an Illumina HiSeq2000 using paired-end 100 bp reads. Per the original workflow: SOAPnuke was used to process the raw data, with reads discarded if the reads contained adapters or uncalled bases, had a mean Phred below 15, or lacked an exact constant-primer or identifier match. High-quality paired reads were merged with COPE v1.2.5, and unique nucleotide sequences were defined as clonotypes. MiTCR v1.1 was used to align the clonotypes against IMGT TRBV, TRBD and TRBJ reference segments. The analysis included only V-J combinations with a frequency above 0.0001, which together covered approximately 99% of the repertoires. The TCS score was defined as the ratio of F50 (clonal expansion) to E x V (chaos), calculated using BLOSUM62-based TCRdist between CDR3 peptides within each V-J. Welch's t-statistics and random forest reduced several hundred V-J features to 13, which were used in a naive Bayes classifier (R e1071). TCRdb cleaned the public reads at Q25 with fastp, built clones with MiXCR and kept in-frame beta chains. Rows are unified per CDR3 protein, each entry keeping the most common DNA and genes. The V and J calls here are based on TCRdb, not the publication. Here the sample has 600,000 to 750,000 distinct CDR3 sequences; approximately 15% occur a single time. The leading ten clones occupy roughly 15% of the sample.

This TCR derives from a man in his fifties with Graves' hyperthyroidism. The chain is made from TRBV28 and TRBJ2-4; 6 matching bases give a weak D call of TRBD2. The sample taken for sequencing was blood. The sequence in DNA is TGTGCCAGCAGTTTTGGGGGAGGAGTGGGAAACATTCAGTACTTC. This translates into CASSFGGGVGNIQYF.